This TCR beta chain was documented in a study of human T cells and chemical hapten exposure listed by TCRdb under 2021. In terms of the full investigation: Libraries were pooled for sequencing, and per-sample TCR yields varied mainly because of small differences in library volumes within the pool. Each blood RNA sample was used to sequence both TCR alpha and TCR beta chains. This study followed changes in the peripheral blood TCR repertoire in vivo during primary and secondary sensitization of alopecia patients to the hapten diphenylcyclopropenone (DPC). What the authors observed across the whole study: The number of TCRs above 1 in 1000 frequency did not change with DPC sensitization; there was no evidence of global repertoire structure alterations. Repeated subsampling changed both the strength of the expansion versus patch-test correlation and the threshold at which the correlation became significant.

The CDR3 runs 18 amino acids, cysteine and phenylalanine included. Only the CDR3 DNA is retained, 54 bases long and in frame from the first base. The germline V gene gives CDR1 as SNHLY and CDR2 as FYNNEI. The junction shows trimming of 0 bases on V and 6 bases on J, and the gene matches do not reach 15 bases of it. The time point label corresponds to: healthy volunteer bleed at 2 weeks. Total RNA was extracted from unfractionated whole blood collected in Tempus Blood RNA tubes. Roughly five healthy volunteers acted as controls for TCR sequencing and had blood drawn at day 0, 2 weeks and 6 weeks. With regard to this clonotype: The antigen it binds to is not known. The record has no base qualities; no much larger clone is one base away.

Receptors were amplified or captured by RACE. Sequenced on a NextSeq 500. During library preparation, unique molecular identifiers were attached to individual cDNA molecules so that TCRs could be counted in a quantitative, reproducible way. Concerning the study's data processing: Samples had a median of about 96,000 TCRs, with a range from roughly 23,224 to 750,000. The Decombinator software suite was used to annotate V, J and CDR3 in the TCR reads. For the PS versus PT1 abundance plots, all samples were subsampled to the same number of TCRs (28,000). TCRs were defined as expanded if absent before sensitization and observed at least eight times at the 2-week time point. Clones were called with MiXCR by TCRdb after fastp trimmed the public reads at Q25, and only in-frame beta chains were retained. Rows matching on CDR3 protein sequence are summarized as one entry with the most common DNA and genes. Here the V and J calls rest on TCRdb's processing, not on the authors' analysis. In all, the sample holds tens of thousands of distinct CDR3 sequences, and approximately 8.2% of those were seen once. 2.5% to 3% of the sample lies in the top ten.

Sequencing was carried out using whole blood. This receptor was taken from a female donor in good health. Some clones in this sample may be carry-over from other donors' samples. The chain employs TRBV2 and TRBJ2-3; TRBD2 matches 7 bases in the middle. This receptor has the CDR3 CASSEAPAGSGTADTQYF. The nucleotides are TGTGCCAGCAGTGAAGCTCCGGCCGGGAGCGGGACGGCGGATACGCAGTATTTT.